Following are 26 T cell receptor beta chains from one sample sequenced in a study of shared clonotypes between healthy human individuals. Here immunoSEQ multiplex PCR was the method, and the copy in TCRdb shows in-frame clones only, minus some. Found here are roughly 570,000 clones, 95% to 98% of them singletons; the top ten hold approximately 0.33%. The naive CD8 subset, CD45RO-negative cells positively selected for CCR7, excluded terminally differentiated effector memory CD45RA+ cells. Sequenced sample: naive CD8+ T cells sorted from blood. The receptor source for this set is a man aged 25-45 years in good health.

This chain connects TRBV5-1 to TRBJ2-7, with D possibly matching TRBD1 (6 bases). The V end lost 1 base, the J end lost 1 base, and 12 bases lay between the germline ends. This CDR3 has 15 residues. Per the germline V gene, CDR1 is SGHRS and CDR2 is YFSETQ. CDR3 amino acids: CASSLWGTPSYEQYF. In DNA, the CDR3 is TGCGCCAGCAGCTTGTGGGGGACACCGTCCTACGAGCAGTACTTC.

The rearrangement joins TRBV28 to TRBJ2-2, with a weak D call TRBD1 (6 bases). This CDR3 spans 17 amino acids. The V gene lost 3 bases and the J gene lost 3 bases, with 17 bases spanning the gap. Germline V gives CDR1 MDHEN, CDR2 SYDVKM. The chain's CDR3 is CASSFRPRGRYTGELFF. DNA for the CDR3: TGTGCCAGCAGTTTCCGCCCCAGGGGCAGGTACACCGGGGAGCTGTTTTTT.

V and J are TRBV9 and TRBJ2-1; the match to TRBD2 covers 7 bases. V lost 7 bases, J lost 15 bases, and 13 bases stayed unmatched. This CDR3 region has 12 residues. Germline V gives CDR1 SGDLS, CDR2 YYNGEE. The CDR3 bases are TGTGCCAGCGCTTCTCTAGCGGCAGGGTGGTTCTTC. It yields the protein CASASLAAGWFF.

The chain is built from TRBV27 and TRBJ2-1; TRBD2 is a possible D gene (6 bases). Trimming left V 9 bases short and J 0 bases short, with 9 bases between. The CDR3 is 13 amino acids. Germline lookup yields CDR1 MNHEY and CDR2 SMNVEV (reference sequence). The CDR3 nucleotides read TGTGCCAGTGGAGGGAGCTCCTACAATGAGCAGTTCTTC. As protein: CASGGSSYNEQFF.

The chain links TRBV27 to TRBJ2-1; no clear D. The CDR3 runs 15 residues. Germline V gives CDR1 MNHEY, CDR2 SMNVEV (reference sequence). Trimming pared 2 bases from V and 0 bases from J, leaving 8 bases between. CDR3 coding DNA: TGTGCCAGCAGTTTAAAGTGGGACTCCTACAATGAGCAGTTCTTC. It codes for CASSLKWDSYNEQFF.

Turning to this clone: The sample holds other DNA sequences that translate to the same CDR3. The chain has TRBV9 and TRBJ2-2; 7 bases match TRBD2. This CDR3 has 15 amino acids. J was trimmed by 1 base and V by 0 bases; bases with no gene match: 0. Germline assignment: CDR1 SGDLS and CDR2 YYNGEE. The DNA of the CDR3 is TGTGCCAGCAGCGTAGGCGGGAGGAACACCGGGGAGCTGTTTTTT. This translates into CASSVGGRNTGELFF.

This chain connects TRBV7-2 to TRBJ2-7; D call uncertain. This CDR3 has 12 residues. From germline, CDR1 is SGHTA and CDR2 FQGNSA. V was pared by 4 bases and J by 6 bases, with 10 bases between. CDR3 sequence: CASSSGPVEQYF. Written as DNA, the CDR3 is TGTGCCAGCAGCTCAGGCCCCGTCGAGCAGTACTTC.

The chain has TRBV7-9 and TRBJ2-2; either TRBD1 or TRBD2 may fit D (5 bases each). V lost 4 bases to trimming and J lost 1 base, with 19 bases between them. In germline, CDR1 is SEHNR, CDR2 FQNEAQ (reference sequence). This CDR3 spans 18 amino acids. CDR3: CASSYRATGRLNTGELFF. The CDR3 nucleotides read TGTGCCAGCAGCTACCGCGCCACGGGGCGACTGAACACCGGGGAGCTGTTTTTT.

This chain uses TRBV9 with TRBJ2-3; TRBD2 aligns across 8 bases. The CDR3 runs 20 residues. Trimming at V came to 4 bases and at J to 7 bases, leaving 26 bases not matched to a gene. From germline, CDR1 is SGDLS and CDR2 YYNGEE. CDR3 loop: CASSPPTGRAEDSTGHTQYF. The CDR3 DNA follows: TGTGCCAGCAGCCCCCCGACCGGGAGGGCCGAAGACTCCACGGGTCATACGCAGTATTTT. Full variable domain (missing parts from reference TRBV9 and TRBJ2-3): DSGVTQTPKHLITATGQRVTLRCSPRSGDLSVYWYQQSLDQGLQFLIQYYNGEERAKGNILERFSAQQFPDLHSELNLSSLELGDSALYFCASSPPTGRAEDSTGHTQYFGPGTRLTVL.

This rearrangement joins TRBV19 to TRBJ2-1, with D perhaps matching TRBD1 or TRBD2 (6 bases each). Germline assignment: CDR1 LNHDA and CDR2 SQIVND (reference sequence). The CDR3 has 14 residues. Trimming removed 9 bases at V and 0 bases at J, with 12 bases between. This CDR3 is CASEEGGSYNEQFF. The CDR3 nucleotides are TGTGCCAGCGAGGAGGGGGGCTCCTACAATGAGCAGTTCTTC.

The V call is TRBV4-1, the J call TRBJ2-7, with TRBD1 as a possible D gene (6 bases). Trimming cost V 4 bases and J 4 bases, with 11 bases left between them. This CDR3 has 13 residues. Germline CDR1 MGHRA, CDR2 YSYEKL. CDR3 region: CASSLRTAYEQYF. In nucleotides, the CDR3 is TGCGCCAGCAGCCTCCGGACAGCGTACGAGCAGTACTTC.

This rearrangement joins TRBV25-1 to TRBJ1-1; the D gene is possibly TRBD1 (5 bases). The CDR3 is 11 amino acids. The ends were cut back, 7 bases at V and 6 bases at J, with 9 bases in the middle. Germline assignment: CDR1 MGHDK and CDR2 SYGVNS. CDR3 amino acids: CASIRGAEAFF. CDR3 DNA: TGTGCCAGCATTCGAGGGGCTGAAGCTTTCTTT.

V usage is TRBV4-1 and J usage is TRBJ2-1; D is unclear. This CDR3 comprises 15 residues. Trimming left V 3 bases short and J 3 bases short, with 12 bases between. Germline-derived CDR1 and CDR2 are MGHRA and YSYEKL. CDR3 in amino acids: CASSHEAVYYNEQFF. The CDR3 DNA reads TGCGCCAGCAGCCACGAGGCAGTTTACTACAATGAGCAGTTCTTC.

About this clone itself: The same CDR3 also results from other DNA sequences found in this sample. The chain is built from TRBV5-1 and TRBJ2-7; TRBD1 is a possible D gene (6 bases). This CDR3 spans 14 amino acids. The germline CDR1 and CDR2 sequences are SGHRS and YFSETQ. V was shortened by 1 base and J by 0 bases, with 8 bases between the two germline ends. As DNA, the CDR3 is TGCGCCAGCAGCTTGTTAGGGGGCTCCTACGAGCAGTACTTC. It yields the protein CASSLLGGSYEQYF.

This clone was recorded once. The J gene is TRBJ2-7, the V gene TRBV6-5; D gene unclear. V was shortened by 2 bases and J by 4 bases, with 9 bases between the two germline ends. The CDR3 sequence is 13 residues long. Germline lookup yields CDR1 MNHEY and CDR2 SVGAGI. Here the CDR3 DNA reads TGTGCCAGCAGTTACGGGTTTGGGTACGAGCAGTACTTC. It yields the protein CASSYGFGYEQYF.

The chain carries TRBV10-3 and TRBJ2-7; D remains unclear. The CDR3 covers 11 residues. The ends were cut back, 6 bases at V and 5 bases at J, with 8 bases in the middle. Germline V gene sequence: CDR1 ENHRY, CDR2 SYGVKD. Here the CDR3 reads CAIRDLNEQYF. The CDR3 region has the DNA TGTGCCATCAGAGACTTAAACGAGCAGTACTTC.

V and J are TRBV27 and TRBJ2-5, with 10 positions matching TRBD1. The V segment lost 5 bases and the J segment 4 bases; nucleotides outside the gene matches: 7. This CDR3 has 15 amino acids. The germline V gene encodes CDR1 MNHEY and CDR2 SMNVEV (reference sequence). CDR3: CASSPWTGGGETQYF. CDR3 nucleotides: TGTGCCAGCAGTCCATGGACAGGGGGTGGAGAGACCCAGTACTTC.

The genes are TRBV10-1 and TRBJ2-7; possible D gene TRBD2, 5 bases. The germline V gene encodes CDR1 WNHNN and CDR2 SYGVQD (reference sequence). V was shortened by 3 bases and J by 0 bases, with 6 bases between the two germline ends. The CDR3 loop spans 13 amino acids. This chain's CDR3 is CASSDEGSYEQYF. As DNA, the CDR3 is TGCGCCAGCAGTGATGAGGGCTCCTACGAGCAGTACTTC.

The V gene is TRBV9, the J gene TRBJ2-1; 9 bases align to TRBD2. The CDR3 runs to 15 residues. Per the germline V gene, CDR1 is SGDLS and CDR2 is YYNGEE. The J segment lost 4 bases and the V segment lost 0 bases, leaving 2 bases of the junction unmatched. This chain's CDR3 is CASSVEGLAYNEQFF. The CDR3 DNA reads TGTGCCAGCAGCGTAGAGGGACTAGCATACAATGAGCAGTTCTTC.

This clone appeared once. The chain is built from TRBV5-1 and TRBJ2-5; D is tentatively TRBD1 or TRBD2 (6 bases each). This CDR3 region has 15 residues. V lost 1 base to trimming and J lost 5 bases, with 15 bases between them. Germline CDR1 reads SGHRS; CDR2 reads YFSETQ. The CDR3 DNA is TGCGCCAGCAGCTTGCGTCGGGGGCCGTTGGAGACCCAGTACTTC. It codes for CASSLRRGPLETQYF. Looking up the rest from reference TRBV5-1 and TRBJ2-5 gives the full variable domain: KAGVTQTPRYLIKTRGQQVTLSCSPISGHRSVSWYQQTPGQGLQFLFEYFSETQRNKGNFPGRFSGRQFSNSRSEMNVSTLELGDSALYLCASSLRRGPLETQYFGPGTRLLVL.

The V call is TRBV27, the J call TRBJ1-2, with D perhaps matching TRBD1 (6 bases). In germline, CDR1 is MNHEY, CDR2 SMNVEV (reference sequence). CDR3 size: 15 residues. Deletions cut 6 bases from V and 4 bases from J, with 18 bases between. The CDR3 DNA is TGTGCCAGCAGGCAGACAGGCGCCTCAGGCTATGGCTACACCTTC. This encodes CASRQTGASGYGYTF.

This chain joins TRBV9 and TRBJ1-4; TRBD1 matches 7 bases. CDR1 is SGDLS and CDR2 is YYNGEE in the germline V gene. The CDR3 has 14 amino acids. The V segment lost 3 bases and the J segment 12 bases; nucleotides outside the gene matches: 11. The CDR3 here is CASSARGQEVELFF. The CDR3, as DNA: TGTGCCAGCAGCGCGAGAGGACAGGAGGTGGAACTGTTTTTT.

V gene TRBV4-1 combines with J gene TRBJ1-2; unclear D gene. Germline V CDR1 and CDR2: MGHRA, YSYEKL. This CDR3 spans 13 amino acids. V gave up 1 base and J gave up 7 bases, with 10 bases separating them. The CDR3 DNA sequence: TGCGCCAGCAGCCAAGCCCTCAGTGCTGGCTACACCTTC. Translating gives CASSQALSAGYTF.

V usage is TRBV27 and J usage is TRBJ1-2, with 7 positions matching TRBD1. The germline V gene encodes CDR1 MNHEY and CDR2 SMNVEV (reference sequence). J lost 8 bases, V lost 6 bases, and 9 bases had no gene match. The CDR3 covers 13 residues. Here the CDR3 reads CASRQGGAKGYTF. As DNA, the CDR3 is TGTGCCAGCAGGCAGGGGGGGGCGAAGGGCTACACCTTC.

The rearrangement joins TRBV30 to TRBJ2-2; 9 positions agree with TRBD1. Germline V CDR1 and CDR2: GTSNPN, SVGIG (reference sequence). This CDR3 is built from 19 residues. V gave up 3 bases and J gave up 5 bases; unmatched junction bases: 19. The CDR3 DNA sequence: TGTGCCTGGAGCGCACCCTCCGGGACAGGGAACTTGCGGACCGGGGAGCTGTTTTTT. Translation gives CAWSAPSGTGNLRTGELFF. Drawing the rest from reference TRBV30 and TRBJ2-2, the complete variable domain is SQTIHQWPATLVQPVGSPLSLECTVEGTSNPNLYWYRQAAGRGLQLLFYSVGIGQISSEVPQNLSASRPQDRQFILSSKKLLLSDSGFYLCAWSAPSGTGNLRTGELFFGEGSRLTVL.

This rearrangement joins TRBV10-2 to TRBJ2-1, with D unclear. Trimming cost V 0 bases and J 4 bases, with 13 bases left between them. The CDR3 extends over 16 amino acids. Germline CDR1 reads WSHSY; CDR2 reads SAAADI. In DNA form, the CDR3 reads TGCGCCAGCAGTGAGTCTATAGAGTTTAATTACAATGAGCAGTTCTTC. Translated: CASSESIEFNYNEQFF.